The clone carrying this T cell receptor (beta chain) has more than one count but fewer than ten. Its antigen is not known. The data originate from a study of blood T cells in healthy people across ages. A J-beta primer mix and a sample-barcoded 5' primer were used in a second PCR of about 7 to 11 cycles. Sequencing recovered at least 3 million CDR3-containing paired-end reads from each sample. MiXCR, run by TCRdb on the 5' RACE reads, gives a single entry per CDR3 protein. The sample lists over 600,000 distinct CDR3 sequences, roughly three fifths occurring once. Deletions cut 4 bases from V and 7 bases from J, with 17 bases between. This CDR3 is 14 amino acids long. Per the germline V gene, CDR1 is ENHRY and CDR2 is SYGVKD. Study-level results: Fewer expanded clones and more diversity marked long-lived versus aged donors. The diversity estimates, figures obtained from one million T cells, were considered underestimates. Unsorted PBMCs blocked a conclusive comparison of naive and antigen-experienced cells.

The sequencing sample was made of blood. The genes are TRBV10-3 and TRBJ2-7; the D gene could be TRBD1 or TRBD2 (6 bases each). This sequence was found in a man aged 35-49 years in good health. The CDR3 loop reads CAISGYREEGEQYF. Here the CDR3 DNA reads TGTGCCATCAGTGGATACAGGGAGGAAGGGGAGCAGTACTTC.